This TCR beta chain derives from a study of immune heterogeneity within non-small cell lung tumors. General observations from the study: For local T-cell clonality, the correlation with local tumor mutational burden was moderate but significant (R roughly 0.34).

The CDR3 has 12 amino acids. V lost 6 bases to trimming and J lost 6 bases, with 12 bases between them. From germline, CDR1 is GTSNPN and CDR2 SVGIG (reference sequence). For the TCR beta CDR3, multiplex PCR with 32 V and 13 J primers performed the amplification. From the multiplex PCR reads, TCRdb called clonotypes with MiXCR, one entry per CDR3 protein. The sample has 8,000 to 11,000 distinct CDR3 sequences, around a sixth seen once. Per sample, about 600 ng of bulk tumor genomic DNA was the template used. Surgery yielded several widely spaced biopsies per primary tumor. With untreated, newly diagnosed non-small cell lung cancer, the patients went on to undergo curative surgery. Samples were obtained from newly diagnosed non-small cell lung cancer patients who were having surgery with curative intent. Of note for this clonotype: What it recognizes is unknown.

The chain joins TRBV30 to TRBJ1-5; maybe TRBD1 (5 bases). Input material: lung tumor tissue. This clonotype was sampled from a man aged 35-49 years with non-small cell lung cancer. CDR3 coding DNA: TGTGCCTGTATACAGGTAGGTCAGCCCCAGCATTTT. Protein: CACIQVGQPQHF.